This is a list of T cell receptor beta chains from one sample in a study of regulatory T cells in long-lasting Graves disease. TCRdb ran MiXCR on the multiplex PCR reads and lists one entry per CDR3 protein. The repertoire consists of around 450,000 distinct CDR3 sequences, with 20% to 25% occurring once and the leading ten covering about 7%. The starting material was peripheral blood mononuclear cells (PBMCs), obtained when the disease was refractory, from a patient treated with antithyroid drugs. The receptors derive from a female donor with Graves disease. Each CDR3 is given with its conserved first and last residue. D genes are given only for firm matches. Clone size is not always given. Where it is, it says once, few, many or a class for expanded clones.

cdr3_aa,cdr3_nt,d_call,cdr3_length,j_call,clone_size,v_call
CASSQGGRQNYGYTF,TGTGCCAGCAGCCAAGGGGGGAGACAAAACTATGGCTACACCTTC,.,15,TRBJ1-2,.,TRBV3-1
CASRSGTGPTEAFF,TGTGCCAGCAGGTCCGGGACAGGGCCCACTGAAGCTTTCTTT,TRBD1,14,TRBJ1-1,many,TRBV28
CASTFTGGAIQTQYF,TGTGCCAGCACCTTTACAGGGGGCGCCATACAGACCCAGTACTTC,TRBD1,15,TRBJ2-5,.,TRBV7-2
CAISSLPNYGYTF,TGTGCCATCAGCAGCCTCCCTAACTATGGCTACACCTTC,.,13,TRBJ1-2,.,TRBV10-3
CASSLIGQPYGYTF,TGTGCCAGCAGCTTGATAGGACAGCCCTATGGCTACACCTTC,.,14,TRBJ1-2,.,TRBV5-4
CASSRDRSTNYGYTF,TGTGCCAGCAGCAGGGACAGGTCGACGAACTATGGCTACACCTTC,TRBD1,15,TRBJ1-2,many,TRBV2
CSVQWDGNSPLHF,TGCAGCGTACAATGGGATGGTAATTCACCCCTCCACTTT,.,13,TRBJ1-6,few,TRBV29-1
CATSDFTGNYGYTF,TGTGCCACCAGTGACTTTACAGGGAACTATGGCTACACCTTC,.,14,TRBJ1-2,few,TRBV24-1
CASSLFETGRGEQYF,TGTGCCAGCAGTTTATTCGAGACAGGGCGAGGCGAGCAGTACTTC,TRBD1,15,TRBJ2-7,many,TRBV28
CASSFPGAYEQYF,TGTGCCAGCAGCTTTCCGGGAGCCTACGAGCAGTACTTC,.,13,TRBJ2-7,many,TRBV28
CASAKVQGDYGYTF,TGTGCCAGTGCTAAGGTTCAGGGGGACTATGGCTACACCTTC,TRBD1,14,TRBJ1-2,.,TRBV6-1
CASSYKLKGQGLSGANVLTF,TGTGCCAGCAGTTATAAACTGAAGGGACAGGGGCTCTCTGGGGCCAACGTCCTGACTTTC,TRBD1,20,TRBJ2-6,few,TRBV6-2/TRBV6-3
CSARAPGTGGSRSGNTIYF,TGCAGTGCTAGAGCCCCCGGGACAGGGGGCAGTAGGTCCGGAAACACCATATATTTT,TRBD1,19,TRBJ1-3,.,TRBV20-1
CAISREGDGYTF,TGTGCCATCAGCCGCGAGGGAGATGGCTACACCTTC,.,12,TRBJ1-2,many,TRBV10-3
CASSVSGLGANVLTF,TGTGCCAGCAGCGTTTCGGGGTTAGGGGCCAACGTCCTGACTTTC,.,15,TRBJ2-6,few,TRBV7-3
CASSGRDRVRAEAFF,TGTGCCAGCAGCGGCCGGGACAGGGTTCGTGCTGAAGCTTTCTTT,TRBD1,15,TRBJ1-1,many,TRBV3-1
CSLQRESTDTQYF,TGCAGCCTCCAGCGGGAAAGCACAGATACGCAGTATTTT,TRBD2,13,TRBJ2-3,.,TRBV29-1
CASSLVLGNSYEQYF,TGTGCCAGCAGCTTAGTTTTGGGGAACTCCTACGAGCAGTACTTC,.,15,TRBJ2-7,many,TRBV7-2
CASSPNSGWGSYNEQFF,TGTGCCAGCAGCCCTAATAGCGGCTGGGGCTCCTACAATGAGCAGTTCTTC,.,17,TRBJ2-1,few,TRBV11-3
CASSFRGLLNQPQHF,TGTGCCAGCAGTTTCCGCGGACTACTCAATCAGCCCCAGCATTTT,.,15,TRBJ1-5,many,TRBV12-3/TRBV12-4
CASSLELAGGPAPQYF,TGTGCCAGCAGCTTGGAGCTAGCGGGAGGGCCAGCTCCCCAGTACTTC,TRBD2,16,TRBJ2-5,many,TRBV5-6
CSAREGPTGVYQAFF,TGCAGTGCTAGGGAGGGCCCCACGGGGGTTTATCAAGCTTTCTTT,.,15,TRBJ1-1,few,TRBV20-1
CASSSEVSYNEQFF,TGCGCCAGCAGCTCGGAAGTTTCCTACAATGAGCAGTTCTTC,.,14,TRBJ2-1,.,TRBV5-1
CASSSNRETGELFF,TGTGCCAGCAGTTCTAACCGGGAAACCGGGGAGCTGTTTTTT,.,14,TRBJ2-2,few,TRBV7-9
CASSLSSAYGYTF,TGTGCCAGCAGCTTATCTTCAGCCTATGGCTACACCTTC,.,13,TRBJ1-2,few,TRBV7-9
CASSSPSGFRAYEQYF,TGTGCCAGCAGTTCCCCTTCGGGGTTCAGGGCCTACGAGCAGTACTTC,.,16,TRBJ2-7,many,TRBV28
CASTYGAGDTGELFF,TGTGCCAGCACTTACGGGGCGGGAGACACCGGGGAGCTGTTTTTT,TRBD2,15,TRBJ2-2,many,TRBV6-5
CASSLGQDLETQYF,TGTGCCAGTAGTCTGGGACAGGACCTTGAGACCCAGTACTTC,TRBD1,14,TRBJ2-5,.,TRBV19
CAIRGTVTNYGYTF,TGTGCCATCCGAGGGACCGTTACTAACTATGGCTACACCTTC,.,14,TRBJ1-2,many,TRBV6-1
CAISDTGADGTQYF,TGTGCCATCAGTGATACAGGGGCCGACGGGACCCAGTACTTC,TRBD1,14,TRBJ2-5,many,TRBV10-3
CASSQNRQDTEAFF,TGTGCCAGCAGCCAAAACAGGCAGGACACTGAAGCTTTCTTT,.,14,TRBJ1-1,few,TRBV3-1
CASSLGRPLFYGYTF,TGCGCCAGCAGCTTGGGACGGCCCCTCTTCTATGGCTACACCTTC,.,15,TRBJ1-2,few,TRBV5-1
CAWTPGGNQPQHF,TGTGCCTGGACCCCGGGGGGCAATCAGCCCCAGCATTTT,.,13,TRBJ1-5,.,TRBV30
CASNEGEKLFF,TGTGCCAGCAACGAGGGGGAAAAACTGTTTTTT,.,11,TRBJ1-4,many,TRBV28
CASSISGASSYNEQFF,TGTGCCAGTAGTATTAGTGGCGCGAGCTCCTACAATGAGCAGTTCTTC,.,16,TRBJ2-1,.,TRBV19
CSARDWVRGYEQYF,TGCAGTGCTAGAGATTGGGTCAGGGGCTACGAGCAGTACTTC,.,14,TRBJ2-7,.,TRBV20-1
CASSLLSGLGDSPLHF,TGTGCCAGCAGTTTACTCTCGGGTTTGGGCGATTCACCCCTCCACTTT,.,16,TRBJ1-6,few,TRBV27
CSVEAGRAPMLQYF,TGCAGCGTTGAAGCGGGCAGGGCCCCCATGCTACAGTACTTC,.,14,TRBJ2-7,few,TRBV29-1
CASRYGGTEAFF,TGTGCCAGCAGGTACGGGGGTACTGAAGCTTTCTTT,.,12,TRBJ1-1,many,TRBV6-1
CATRIPWGELNEKLFF,TGTGCCACCAGAATCCCATGGGGGGAACTTAATGAAAAACTGTTTTTT,.,16,TRBJ1-4,many,TRBV15
CASSLLTSGHTGELFF,TGTGCCAGCAGCTTGTTGACTAGCGGCCACACCGGGGAGCTGTTTTTT,TRBD2,16,TRBJ2-2,.,TRBV7-2
CASSLAADTQYF,TGTGCCAGCAGTTTAGCGGCAGATACGCAGTATTTT,.,12,TRBJ2-3,.,TRBV12-3/TRBV12-4
CASSYLSPGHFFGYTF,TGCGCCAGCAGCTACCTCTCTCCGGGACATTTTTTTGGCTACACCTTC,.,16,TRBJ1-2,.,TRBV5-1
CASRTDYNSPLHF,TGTGCCTCCAGGACGGATTATAATTCACCCCTCCACTTT,.,13,TRBJ1-6,many,TRBV3-1
CASSILIGNTIYF,TGTGCCAGTAGTATTTTAATCGGAAACACCATATATTTT,.,13,TRBJ1-3,.,TRBV19
CASSKGVDWSYEQYF,TGTGCCAGCAGCAAAGGCGTCGACTGGAGCTACGAGCAGTACTTC,.,15,TRBJ2-7,many,TRBV12-3/TRBV12-4
CASSEQTGGAETQYF,TGTGCCAGCAGCGAACAGACAGGGGGGGCAGAGACCCAGTACTTC,TRBD1,15,TRBJ2-5,many,TRBV9